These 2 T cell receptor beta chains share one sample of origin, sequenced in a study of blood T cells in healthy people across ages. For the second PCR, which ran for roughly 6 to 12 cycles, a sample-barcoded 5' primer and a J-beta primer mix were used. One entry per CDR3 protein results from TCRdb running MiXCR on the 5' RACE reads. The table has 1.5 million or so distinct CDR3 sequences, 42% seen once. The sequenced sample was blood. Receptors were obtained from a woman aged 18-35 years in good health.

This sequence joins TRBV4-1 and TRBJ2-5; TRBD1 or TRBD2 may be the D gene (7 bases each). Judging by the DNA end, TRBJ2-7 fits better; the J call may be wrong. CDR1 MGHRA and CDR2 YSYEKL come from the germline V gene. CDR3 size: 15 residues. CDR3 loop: CASSQESGAGGEQYF. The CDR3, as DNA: TGCGCCAGCAGCCAAGAAAGCGGGGCAGGGGGCGAGCAGTACTTC.

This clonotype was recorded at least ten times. The CDR3, as DNA: TGTGCCAGCAGCTTAAGAGGGGCCAGCACAGATACGCAGTATTTT. Protein sequence: CASSLRGASTDTQYF. This chain joins TRBV7-3 and TRBJ2-3, with D perhaps TRBD1 or TRBD2 (5 bases each). The germline V and J ends were trimmed by 1 base and 0 bases, with 8 bases remaining between them. Germline-derived CDR1 and CDR2 are SGHTA and FQGTGA. The CDR3 extends over 15 amino acids.